This TCR beta chain appears in the sequencing data of a study of PD-L1 blockade in urothelial cancer. Study findings and constraints: For patients with durable benefit, tumor-infiltrating T lymphocytes were more numerous. Patients had one FFPE tumor sample each, not taken right before treatment.

Germline assignment: CDR1 MDHEN and CDR2 SYDVKM. Trimming removed 5 bases from V and 5 bases from J, with 15 bases in between. The CDR3 extends over 15 amino acids. Repertoires were generated with immunoSEQ multiplex PCR, while TCRdb's copy carries only in-frame clones and drops some. The repertoire includes 2,500 to 3,000 clones, about 33% of them detected once, and approximately 5.5% sits in the top ten. Comment on this clone: Its matching antigen is unknown.

This receptor was identified in a man in his sixties or seventies with urothelial cancer. This material consisted of tumor tissue, taken before atezolizumab (anti-PD-L1) treatment. The chain carries TRBV28 and TRBJ2-2, with TRBD1 as a possible D gene (6 bases). The CDR3 sequence: CASSHPDRSTGELFF. In DNA, the CDR3 is TGTGCCAGCAGTCATCCGGACAGATCAACCGGGGAGCTGTTTTTT.